Below are 6 T cell receptor beta chains sequenced from a single sample in a study of T cells in Graves' hyperthyroidism and ophthalmopathy. RNA transcripts yielded amplified TCR beta CDR3 regions. The study used the HTBI primer set for a first-round RT-PCR of the TCR CDR3. MiXCR was run by TCRdb on the multiplex PCR reads, yielding one entry per CDR3 protein. The sample carries hundreds of thousands of distinct CDR3 sequences, about 25% recorded once. The sequencing sample was made of blood. The receptor source for this set is a middle-aged man with Graves' hyperthyroidism that later progressed to Graves' ophthalmopathy.

This clonotype was recorded at least ten times. This chain uses TRBV7-6 with TRBJ2-2; D is unresolved. The germline V and J ends were trimmed by 2 bases and 4 bases, with 11 bases remaining between them. The CDR3 spans 15 residues. From germline, CDR1 is SGHVS and CDR2 FNYEAQ. The DNA for the CDR3 is TGTGCCAGCAGCTTACGGGCATGGGGCACCGGGGAGCTGTTTTTT. It specifies CASSLRAWGTGELFF.

V and J are TRBV7-2 and TRBJ2-7, with 8 bases lining up with TRBD2. V lost 2 bases, J lost 3 bases, and 6 bases stayed unmatched. The CDR3 totals 15 residues. Germline CDR1 and CDR2: SGHTA and FQGNSA. The CDR3 sequence is CASSLRTSPLYEQYF. CDR3 coding DNA: TGTGCCAGCAGCTTACGGACTAGCCCTCTCTACGAGCAGTACTTC.

V gene TRBV20-1 combines with J gene TRBJ2-7, with a tentative D call TRBD1 (6 bases). The germline CDR1 and CDR2 sequences are DFQATT and SNEGSKA (reference sequence). The CDR3 spans 13 residues. With 1 base removed from V and 7 bases from J, the gap between germline ends came to 14 bases. The CDR3 DNA sequence: TGCAGTGCTAGAGGTGCAGGGGCCGGGGAGCAGTACTTC. This sequence encodes CSARGAGAGEQYF.

This clonotype was counted at least ten times. The J gene is TRBJ1-5, the V gene TRBV20-1; 10 nucleotides align to TRBD1. V dropped 6 bases and J dropped 0; count of bases not matched to a gene: 11. Germline values: CDR1 DFQATT, CDR2 SNEGSKA (reference sequence). This CDR3 contains 17 residues. CDR3 residues: CSAQTRQGAISNQPQHF. In nucleotides, the CDR3 is TGCAGTGCGCAGACTAGACAGGGGGCGATTAGCAATCAGCCCCAGCATTTT.

This clonotype was detected ten times or more. This rearrangement joins TRBV7-9 to TRBJ1-2, with 8 nucleotides matching TRBD1. Trimming cost V 4 bases and J 4 bases; bases outside gene matches: 8. CDR1 is SEHNR, CDR2 FQNEAQ, per germline (reference sequence). The CDR3 runs to 15 residues. The CDR3, as DNA: TGTGCCAGCAGCTCGCCCTACAGGGGGGTCTATGGCTACACCTTC. This codes for CASSSPYRGVYGYTF.

This clonotype was picked up many times. The chain uses TRBV5-1 and TRBJ1-2, with no clear D. V shed 1 base and J shed 0 bases, with 7 bases lying between them. Germline-derived CDR1 and CDR2 are SGHRS and YFSETQ. This CDR3 comprises 14 residues. CDR3 in amino acids: CASSLSGTNYGYTF. CDR3 coding DNA: TGCGCCAGCAGCTTGAGCGGGACTAACTATGGCTACACCTTC. Combining the CDR3 with reference TRBV5-1 and TRBJ1-2 gives the whole variable domain KAGVTQTPRYLIKTRGQQVTLSCSPISGHRSVSWYQQTPGQGLQFLFEYFSETQRNKGNFPGRFSGRQFSNSRSEMNVSTLELGDSALYLCASSLSGTNYGYTFGSGTRLTVV.